Listed below are T cell receptor beta chains from one sample, sequenced in a study of spatial heterogeneity in lung cancer. One entry per CDR3 protein, called by TCRdb with MiXCR from the 5' RACE reads. The data contain around 24,000 distinct CDR3 sequences, around 13% of them seen just once; the ten biggest clones take up roughly 25%. The sample consisted of PBMCs, taken at surgery. Receptors were obtained from a female donor with early-stage non-small cell lung cancer. Each CDR3 is given with its conserved first and last residue. The D gene is left open where the match is weak. Size is stated for part of the rows, as once, few or many counts, or as a class when the clone is expanded.

j_gene,v_gene,abundance,d_gene,CDR3nt,CDR3aa
TRBJ1-6,TRBV7-2,-,-,TGTGCCAGCAGCGTTCAAAGCCTAGCCCTCCACTTT,CASSVQSLALHF
TRBJ1-5,TRBV7-2,many,-,TGTGCCAGCAGCTTAGGTGCGTCCGGCCAGGAGCCCCAGCATTTT,CASSLGASGQEPQHF
TRBJ2-1,TRBV3-1,many,TRBD2,TGTGCCAGCAGCCAAGCCGGACTAGCGGGAGGAGCGTACAATGAGCAGTTCTTC,CASSQAGLAGGAYNEQFF
TRBJ1-2,TRBV28,many,-,TGTGCCAGCGCCCACCAAATCTATGGCTACACCTTC,CASAHQIYGYTF
TRBJ1-1,TRBV6-2/TRBV6-3,many,-,TGTGCCAGCATATCTGCAGTCACGAACACTGAAGCTTTCTTT,CASISAVTNTEAFF
TRBJ2-7,TRBV6-1,few,-,TGTGCCAGCAGTGATCCGGGCCCCTCCTACGAGCAGTACTTC,CASSDPGPSYEQYF
TRBJ1-2,TRBV7-2,many,-,TGTGCCAGCAGTCTCCCGTCTAACTATGGCTACACCTTC,CASSLPSNYGYTF
TRBJ2-7,TRBV12-3/TRBV12-4,many,-,TGTGCCAGCAGCCCACGCGGGACCACCTTGAACTACGAGCAGTACTTC,CASSPRGTTLNYEQYF
TRBJ1-1,TRBV5-1,many,-,TGCGCCAGCAGCGCGGGACTCCAGAACACTGAAGCTTTCTTT,CASSAGLQNTEAFF
TRBJ1-5,TRBV20-1,-,-,TGCAGTGCTAGTCGTCCAGGCTATAATCAGCCCCAGCATTTT,CSASRPGYNQPQHF
TRBJ2-1,TRBV20-1,many,-,TGCAGTGCTAGAGAGGTAGTATTCAACCATAACAATGAGCAGTTCTTC,CSAREVVFNHNNEQFF
TRBJ1-6,TRBV12-3/TRBV12-4,many,-,TGTGCCAGCAGTCCGTGGAATTCACCCCTCCACTTT,CASSPWNSPLHF
TRBJ2-1,TRBV20-1,many,-,TGCAGTGCTAGAGACAGGCAACATCAATACAATGAGCAGTTCTTC,CSARDRQHQYNEQFF
TRBJ1-1,TRBV11-1,-,TRBD1,TGTGCCAGCTCAGATACTCGACAGGGCGAAGCTTTCTTT,CASSDTRQGEAFF
TRBJ1-5,TRBV28,few,-,TGTGCCAGCAGGTATATCCAGACCGGTAATCAGCCCCAGCATTTT,CASRYIQTGNQPQHF
TRBJ2-7,TRBV24-1,-,-,TGTGCCACCAGTGCGGCGTGGCTTAACCCCTACGAGCAGTACTTC,CATSAAWLNPYEQYF
TRBJ1-1,TRBV6-2/TRBV6-3,many,-,TGTGCCAGCAGTTACGGGTTGCGGGGAGTTAACACTGAAGCTTTCTTT,CASSYGLRGVNTEAFF
TRBJ2-2,TRBV27,few,-,TGTGCCAGCAGTTCGAGGAACACCGGGGAGCTGTTTTTT,CASSSRNTGELFF
TRBJ2-7,TRBV6-6,many,-,TGTGCCAGCAGTTATGGACGGACCTACGAGCAGTACTTC,CASSYGRTYEQYF
TRBJ2-1,TRBV10-3,many,-,TGTGCCATCAGTGAGGACGAGAATCGGAATGAGCAGTTCTTC,CAISEDENRNEQFF
TRBJ1-1,TRBV7-2,-,-,TGTGCCAGCAGCTTTAAGAAATTAACTGAAGCTTTCTTT,CASSFKKLTEAFF
TRBJ2-2,TRBV29-1,few,TRBD2,TGCAGCGTTGTAGCGGGGACGAACACCGGGGAGCTGTTTTTT,CSVVAGTNTGELFF
TRBJ2-2,TRBV24-1,medium-sized,TRBD2,TGTGCCACCAGTGATTCCCACCCCCCTAGCGGGAGGATCACCGGGGAGCTGTTTTTT,CATSDSHPPSGRITGELFF
TRBJ2-4,TRBV7-2,many,-,TGTGCCAGCAGCTTAAACGGGGAAAACATTCAGTACTTC,CASSLNGENIQYF
TRBJ1-3,TRBV4-2,many,TRBD1,TGTGCCAGCAGCCAAGAAATAGGACAGGGGGTTGGAAACACCATATATTTT,CASSQEIGQGVGNTIYF
TRBJ2-7,TRBV30,-,-,TGTGCCTGGACGAAGGCGGCTCCCTACGAGCAGTACTTC,CAWTKAAPYEQYF
TRBJ2-1,TRBV29-1,many,TRBD2,TGCAGCTCTACCGGGACTAGCGGGGGGGCCGAATACAATGAGCAGTTCTTC,CSSTGTSGGAEYNEQFF
TRBJ1-1,TRBV18,many,-,TGTGCCAGCTCACCTCAGGGTCTTGGCACTGAAGCTTTCTTT,CASSPQGLGTEAFF